This TCR beta chain was captured by sequencing in a study of blood T cells in healthy people across ages. Notes on the study in general: Naive T cell percentage and TCR beta diversity correlated strongly.

Germline CDR1 MNHEY, CDR2 SVGAGI. Trimming removed 2 bases at V and 4 bases at J, with 10 bases between. The CDR3 is made up of 14 amino acids. Combining a sample-barcoded 5' primer with a J-beta primer mix, a second PCR ran for roughly 6 to 11 cycles. A 12-random-nucleotide template-switch adaptor tagged each cDNA molecule. Each CDR3 protein is one row after TCRdb ran MiXCR on the 5' RACE reads. The sample has approximately 1,000,000 distinct CDR3 sequences, more than 40% seen once. This clonotype was observed a handful of times. What it recognizes is unknown. The sequence came from a woman in her fifties or sixties in good health. V and J are TRBV6-5 and TRBJ2-3; the D is unclear. The sequenced material came from blood. As DNA, the CDR3 is TGTGCCAGCAGTTACGGCCAGTTTCCAGATACGCAGTATTTT. As protein: CASSYGQFPDTQYF.